These 3 T cell receptor beta chains originate from one sample sequenced in a study of vaccination and CD4 T cells after COVID-19. Researchers used the Oncomine TCR Beta short-read assay to sequence DNA from cultured CD4+ T cells. TCRdb ran MiXCR on the PCR reads and lists one entry per CDR3 protein. This sample carries fewer than 12,000 distinct CDR3 sequences, roughly 60% of them seen once, and the ten largest clones take around 32%. Documented treatment: approximately 10-day PBMC culture with coronavirus spike peptide pools or control peptides (ViraFEST assay). The antigens for these receptors are not known. Sequenced: CD4+ T cells from blood, cultured in vitro. The receptors originated from a human donor who had recovered from COVID-19.

The genes are TRBV20-1 and TRBJ2-1; tentatively, D is TRBD1 or TRBD2 (6 bases each). This CDR3 is 14 amino acids long. Trimming pared 3 bases from V and 3 bases from J, leaving 12 bases between. Germline V gene data show CDR1 as DFQATT and CDR2 as SNEGSKA (reference sequence). CDR3 in amino acids: CSARLEGGYNEQFF. The CDR3 region has the DNA TGCAGTGCTAGGTTGGAGGGGGGCTACAATGAGCAGTTCTTC.

This clonotype occurred a few times. The chain combines TRBV20-1 with TRBJ1-1; D is uncertain. The CDR3 extends over 13 amino acids. V lost 5 bases, J lost 0 bases, and 10 bases lay in between. CDR1 and CDR2 (germline): DFQATT, SNEGSKA (reference sequence). DNA of the CDR3: TGCAGTGCTGGACGGGGTATGAACACTGAAGCTTTCTTT. It translates to CSAGRGMNTEAFF.

J is TRBJ1-1 and V is TRBV5-1; no definite D call. This CDR3 has 14 residues. The germline V and J ends were trimmed by 6 bases and 4 bases, with 16 bases remaining between them. Germline CDR1 and CDR2: SGHRS and YFSETQ. The DNA for the CDR3 is TGCGCCAGCACAGTCTCCCCCTCAGGCACTGAAGCTTTCTTT. Protein product: CASTVSPSGTEAFF. Full variable domain (outside the CDR3, taken from reference TRBV5-1 and TRBJ1-1): KAGVTQTPRYLIKTRGQQVTLSCSPISGHRSVSWYQQTPGQGLQFLFEYFSETQRNKGNFPGRFSGRQFSNSRSEMNVSTLELGDSALYLCASTVSPSGTEAFFGQGTRLTVV.